This TCR beta chain was identified during a study of T cells in women clearing cervical HPV infection. Study as a whole: Donors had HPV16-related CIN3 or worse; 2 had invasive cancer. Whole-study findings and limits: CIN3+ cases had significantly higher TCR repertoire richness than controls, but evenness did not differ. Unknown T-cell numbers per sample may underlie the richness differences.

Details on this clone: Its target is unknown.

Only in-frame clones appear in the TCRdb table, and some are missing; sequencing was by immunoSEQ multiplex PCR. This repertoire includes about 48,000 clones. The sequence was obtained from a woman between 18 and 69 years old with a cervical HPV16 infection that either progressed to CIN3+ or cleared (not recorded which). Sequences were obtained from blood buffy coat.

The chain's CDR3 is CASSLSRDTEAFF. CDR3 bases read: TGTGCCAGCAGCCTTTCGAGGGACACTGAA. V gene TRBV7-9 combines with J gene TRBJ1-1; D gene unclear. The sequence runs out 3 residues before the end of the CDR3; the remainder is reconstructed from the germline J gene. There are 13 residues in the CDR3. Germline assignment: CDR1 SEHNR and CDR2 FQNEAQ (reference sequence). The ends were cut back, 5 bases at V and 3 bases at J, with 10 bases in the middle.